This T cell receptor (beta chain) was obtained from a study of CD8+ T cells in alopecia areata. Overall study context: Dosing spanned 6 to 18 months on tofacitinib, then 6 months off drug.

Trimming stripped 5 bases from V and 8 bases from J, with 13 bases between. The CDR3 covers 13 residues. CDR1 GTSNPN and CDR2 SVGIG come from the germline V gene (reference sequence). Findings and limits, study-wide: Scalp clonality and expanded CD8+ clones among the top 100 were significantly decreased by tofacitinib. Shared TCR sequences were less clear between patients than in mice, possibly partly from HLA diversity. Clonality was higher in lesional than normal scalp, especially in alopecia totalis/universalis.

As for this clone: Its matching antigen is unknown.

Treatment denoted: oral pan-JAK inhibitor, 5-10 mg twice daily. Extracted RNA was reverse transcribed, and the resulting cDNA served as sequencing template. Generated by immunoSEQ multiplex PCR, the TCRdb table keeps only in-frame clones and is missing some. The data show about 250,000 clones, with around three fifths seen just once and 0.75% to 0.95% held by the top ten. This clonotype was sampled from a human donor with alopecia areata. This sample comprised CD4+ T cells sorted from blood, obtained at approximately week 52, from a patient treated with tofacitinib. The gene calls are TRBV30 and TRBJ1-6; D is unresolved. CDR3 residues: CAWLGGFDSPLHF. CDR3 bases: TGTGCCTGGCTTGGAGGATTCGATTCACCCCTCCACTTT.